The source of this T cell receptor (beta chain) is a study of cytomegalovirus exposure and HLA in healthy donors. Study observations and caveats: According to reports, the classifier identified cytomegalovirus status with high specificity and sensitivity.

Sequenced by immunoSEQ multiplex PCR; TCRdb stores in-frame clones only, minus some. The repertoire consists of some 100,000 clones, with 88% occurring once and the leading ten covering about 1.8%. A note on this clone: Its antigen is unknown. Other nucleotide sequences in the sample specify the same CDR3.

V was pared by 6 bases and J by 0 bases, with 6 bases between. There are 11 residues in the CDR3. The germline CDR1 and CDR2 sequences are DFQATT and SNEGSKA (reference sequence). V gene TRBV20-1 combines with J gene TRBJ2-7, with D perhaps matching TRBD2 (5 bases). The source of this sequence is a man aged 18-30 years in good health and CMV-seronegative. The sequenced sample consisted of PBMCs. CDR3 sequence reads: CSARDSYEQYF. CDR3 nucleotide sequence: TGCAGTGCGAGGGACTCCTACGAGCAGTACTTC.